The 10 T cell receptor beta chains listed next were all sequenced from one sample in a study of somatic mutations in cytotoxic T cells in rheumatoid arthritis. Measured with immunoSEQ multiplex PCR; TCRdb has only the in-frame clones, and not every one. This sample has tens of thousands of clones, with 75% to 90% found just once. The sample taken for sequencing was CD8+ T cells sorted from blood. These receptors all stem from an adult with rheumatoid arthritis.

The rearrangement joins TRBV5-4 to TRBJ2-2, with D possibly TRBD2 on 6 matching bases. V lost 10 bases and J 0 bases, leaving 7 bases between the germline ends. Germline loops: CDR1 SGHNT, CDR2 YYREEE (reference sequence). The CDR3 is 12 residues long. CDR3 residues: CASGANTGELFF. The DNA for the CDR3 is TGTGCCTCGGGGGCGAACACCGGGGAGCTGTTTTTT.

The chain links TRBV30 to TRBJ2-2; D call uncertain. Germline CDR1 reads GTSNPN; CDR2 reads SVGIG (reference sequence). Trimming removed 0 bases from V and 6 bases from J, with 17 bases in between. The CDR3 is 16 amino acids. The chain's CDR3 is CAWSVLRVPFAGELFF. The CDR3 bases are TGTGCCTGGAGTGTACTCCGGGTCCCGTTCGCCGGGGAGCTGTTTTTT.

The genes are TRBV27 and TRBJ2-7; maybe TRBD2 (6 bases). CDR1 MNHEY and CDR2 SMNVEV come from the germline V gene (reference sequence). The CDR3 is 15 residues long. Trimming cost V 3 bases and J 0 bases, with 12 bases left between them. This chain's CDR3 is CASSFSGTLSYEQYF. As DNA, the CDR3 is TGTGCCAGCAGTTTTTCGGGGACTCTCTCCTACGAGCAGTACTTC.

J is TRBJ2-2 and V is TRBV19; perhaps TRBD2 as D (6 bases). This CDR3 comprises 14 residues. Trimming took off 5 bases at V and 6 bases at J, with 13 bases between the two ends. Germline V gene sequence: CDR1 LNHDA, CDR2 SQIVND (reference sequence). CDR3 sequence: CASSDLGGAGELFF. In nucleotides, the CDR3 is TGTGCCAGTAGTGACCTGGGAGGTGCCGGGGAGCTGTTTTTT.

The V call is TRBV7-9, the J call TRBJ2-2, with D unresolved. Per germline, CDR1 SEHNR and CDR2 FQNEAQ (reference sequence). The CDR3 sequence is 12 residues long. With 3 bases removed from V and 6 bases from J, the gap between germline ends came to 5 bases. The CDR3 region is CASSFTPGELFF. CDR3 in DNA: TGTGCCAGCAGCTTTACCCCCGGGGAGCTGTTTTTT.

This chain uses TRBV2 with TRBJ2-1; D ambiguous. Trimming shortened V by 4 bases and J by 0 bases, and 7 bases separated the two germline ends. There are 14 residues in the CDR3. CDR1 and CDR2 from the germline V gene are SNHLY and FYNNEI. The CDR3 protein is CASSAASSYNEQFF. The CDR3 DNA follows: TGTGCCAGCAGTGCGGCGAGCTCCTACAATGAGCAGTTCTTC.

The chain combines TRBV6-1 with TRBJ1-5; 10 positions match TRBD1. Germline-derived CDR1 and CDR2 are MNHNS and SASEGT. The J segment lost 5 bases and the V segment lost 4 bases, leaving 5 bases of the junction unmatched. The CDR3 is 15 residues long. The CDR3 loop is CASSGDRGRDQPQHF. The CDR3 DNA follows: TGTGCCAGCAGTGGTGACAGGGGGCGGGATCAGCCCCAGCATTTT.

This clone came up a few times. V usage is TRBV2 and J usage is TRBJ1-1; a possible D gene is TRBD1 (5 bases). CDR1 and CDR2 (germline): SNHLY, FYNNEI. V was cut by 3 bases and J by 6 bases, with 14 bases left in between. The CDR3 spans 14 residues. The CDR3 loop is CASSDDSRFAEAFF. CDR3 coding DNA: TGTGCCAGCAGTGACGACAGCCGTTTCGCTGAAGCTTTCTTT.

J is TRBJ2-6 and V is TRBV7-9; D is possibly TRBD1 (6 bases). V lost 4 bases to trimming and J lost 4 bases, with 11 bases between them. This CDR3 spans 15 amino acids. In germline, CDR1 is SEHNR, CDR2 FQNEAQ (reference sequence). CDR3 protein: CASSYRETGANVLTF. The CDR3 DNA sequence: TGTGCCAGCAGCTACAGGGAAACCGGGGCCAACGTCCTGACTTTC. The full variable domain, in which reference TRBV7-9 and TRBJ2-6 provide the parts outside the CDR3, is DTGVSQNPRHKITKRGQNVTFRCDPISEHNRLYWYRQTLGQGPEFLTYFQNEAQLEKSRLLSDRFSAERPKGSFSTLEIQRTEQGDSAMYLCASSYRETGANVLTFGAGSRLTVL.

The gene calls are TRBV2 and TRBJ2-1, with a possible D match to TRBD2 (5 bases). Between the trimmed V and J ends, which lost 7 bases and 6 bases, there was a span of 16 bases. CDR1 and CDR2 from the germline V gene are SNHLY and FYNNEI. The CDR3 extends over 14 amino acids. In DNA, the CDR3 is TGTGCCAGCACTCCCGAGGGAAAAACCAATGAGCAGTTCTTC. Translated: CASTPEGKTNEQFF.